This is a list of T cell receptor beta chains from one sample in a study of cytomegalovirus exposure and HLA in healthy donors. TCRdb keeps only in-frame clones here, not all; method: immunoSEQ multiplex PCR. The data show about 71,000 clones, about two thirds seen once. Sequencing was done on a sample of PBMCs. Source of these receptors: a woman between 50 and 59 years old in good health and CMV-seropositive. The CDR3 runs from the conserved cysteine through the conserved F or W. A D gene is named only where the DNA matches it firmly. Only some rows state a clone size, as once, few, many or a class for expanded clones.

clone size: NA
V gene: TRBV9
J gene: TRBJ2-2
D gene: TRBD1
CDR3 DNA: TGTGCCAGCAGCGTACAAACAGGGGGCGATTTCACCGGGGAGCTGTTTTTT
CDR3 protein: CASSVQTGGDFTGELFF

clone size: NA
V gene: TRBV4-2
J gene: TRBJ2-7
D gene: TRBD2
CDR3 DNA: TGTGCCAGCAGCCGCGGACTAGCGGTCTCCTACGAGCAGTACTTC
CDR3 protein: CASSRGLAVSYEQYF

clone size: NA
V gene: TRBV28
J gene: TRBJ1-1
D gene: NA
CDR3 DNA: TGTGCCTCTGAGGGGGTTTTGAACACTGAAGCTTTCTTT
CDR3 protein: CASEGVLNTEAFF

clone size: few
V gene: TRBV30
J gene: TRBJ1-5
D gene: TRBD1
CDR3 DNA: TGTGCCTGGGACCTCACAGGGGTAGGAGGGCCCCAGCATTTT
CDR3 protein: CAWDLTGVGGPQHF

clone size: NA
V gene: TRBV7-2
J gene: TRBJ1-2
D gene: NA
CDR3 DNA: TGTGCCAGCAGCTTAGGGGGCATCTATGGCTACACCTTC
CDR3 protein: CASSLGGIYGYTF

clone size: NA
V gene: TRBV30
J gene: TRBJ2-2
D gene: NA
CDR3 DNA: TGTGCCTGGAGTGTCGCCGGCACCGGGGAGCTGTTTTTT
CDR3 protein: CAWSVAGTGELFF

clone size: once
V gene: TRBV30
J gene: TRBJ2-7
D gene: TRBD2
CDR3 DNA: TGTGCCTGGAGGACTAGCGGAGCTTACAAGCAGTACTTC
CDR3 protein: CAWRTSGAYKQYF

clone size: few
V gene: TRBV27
J gene: TRBJ1-2
D gene: NA
CDR3 DNA: TGTGCCAGCAGTGCCCTCGGAGGACAGCGGTATGGCTACACCTTC
CDR3 protein: CASSALGGQRYGYTF

clone size: NA
V gene: TRBV30
J gene: TRBJ1-1
D gene: NA
CDR3 DNA: TGTGCCTGGAGTGCCTTACAGGGTTTGGAAGGTGAAGCTTTCTTT
CDR3 protein: CAWSALQGLEGEAFF

clone size: NA
V gene: TRBV4-1
J gene: TRBJ2-7
D gene: NA
CDR3 DNA: TGCGCCAGCAGCCAAGGTCCGGAGACCTACGAGCAGTACTTC
CDR3 protein: CASSQGPETYEQYF

clone size: NA
V gene: TRBV2
J gene: TRBJ1-1
D gene: NA
CDR3 DNA: TGTGCCAGCGGAGCCGAGGGGGTTGGGAACACTGAAGCTTTCTTT
CDR3 protein: CASGAEGVGNTEAFF

clone size: NA
V gene: TRBV7-7
J gene: TRBJ1-2
D gene: NA
CDR3 DNA: TGTGCCAGCAGCTTAGAGTTCGGGTTCGGCAGGGGAGCTAGCTCTGGCTACACCTTC
CDR3 protein: CASSLEFGFGRGASSGYTF

clone size: NA
V gene: TRBV7-2
J gene: TRBJ2-7
D gene: TRBD2
CDR3 DNA: TGTGCCAGCAGCTTGAGCGGGGGGCCAGGGGCCCCCTACGAGCAGTACTTC
CDR3 protein: CASSLSGGPGAPYEQYF

clone size: once
V gene: TRBV28
J gene: TRBJ2-5
D gene: NA
CDR3 DNA: TGTGCCAGCAGTTTTACTAAGACCCAGTACTTC
CDR3 protein: CASSFTKTQYF